Each of the 31 T cell receptor beta chains below was sequenced from the same sample in a study of blood T cells in healthy people across ages. It was with a sample-barcoded 5' primer and a J-beta primer mix that a second PCR of about 7 to 12 cycles was run. Each CDR3 protein gets one entry after TCRdb re-called the 5' RACE reads with MiXCR. The data contain fewer than 800,000 distinct CDR3 sequences, roughly 25% of them singletons. These sequences were also reported in another study, on T cells of mothers and their children.

What was sequenced was blood. These receptors originate from a boy aged 5-17 years in good health.

The sample holds a few counts of this clonotype. This chain joins TRBV12-3 or TRBV12-4 and TRBJ2-2; a possible D gene is TRBD1 (5 bases). Trimming cost V 3 bases and J 6 bases, with 11 bases left between them. This CDR3 is 14 amino acids long. The CDR3: CASSFQGLAGELFF. The CDR3 nucleotides read TGTGCCAGCAGTTTCCAGGGATTGGCCGGGGAGCTGTTTTTT.

Concerning this clonotype itself: One end of the junction is discordant with germline, which a read error may explain. CDR3 in DNA: TGTGCCGGCAGCTCCAGAACTAATGAAAAACTGTTTTTT. Protein sequence: CAGSSRTNEKLFF. The chain has TRBV5-5 and TRBJ1-4; D is uncertain. The CDR3 is made up of 13 amino acids. From germline, CDR1 is SGHKS and CDR2 YYEKEE (reference sequence). Full variable domain (remainder filled in from reference TRBV5-5 and TRBJ1-4): DAGVTQSPTHLIKTRGQQVTLRCSPISGHKSVSWYQQVLGQGPQFIFQYYEKEERGRGNFPDRFSARQFPNYSSELNVNALLLGDSALYLCAGSSRTNEKLFFGSGTQLSVL.

The J gene is TRBJ1-1, the V gene TRBV7-3; no clear D. Germline CDR1 is SGHTA and CDR2 is FQGTGA. CDR3 length equals 13 residues. The germline V and J ends were trimmed by 6 bases and 2 bases, with 10 bases remaining between them. The DNA for the CDR3 is TGTGCCAGCAGTGGGAGCGAAAACACTGAAGCTTTCTTT. It encodes CASSGSENTEAFF.

This clonotype was seen a handful of times. The gene calls are TRBV28 and TRBJ2-1, with a weak D call TRBD2 (5 bases). Germline CDR1 is MDHEN and CDR2 is SYDVKM. CDR3 length equals 14 residues. The V end lost 3 bases, the J end lost 8 bases, and 14 bases lay between the germline ends. The CDR3 loop reads CASSFGIFGDEQFF. In DNA form, the CDR3 reads TGTGCCAGCAGTTTCGGCATCTTCGGGGATGAGCAGTTCTTC.

The chain combines TRBV12-5 with TRBJ2-7; 10 bases are a match to TRBD1. The CDR3 length is 15 residues. V dropped 6 bases and J dropped 3; count of bases not matched to a gene: 8. Germline-derived CDR1 and CDR2 are LGHNT and FRNRAP. CDR3 DNA sequence: TGTGCTAGTGGGCTTCCCGGGACAGGGGACTACGAGCAGTACTTC. It encodes CASGLPGTGDYEQYF. The complete variable domain, with remaining parts taken from reference TRBV12-5 and TRBJ2-7, reads DARVTQTPRHKVTEMGQEVTMRCQPILGHNTVFWYRQTMMQGLELLAYFRNRAPLDDSGMPKDRFSAEMPDATLATLKIQPSEPRDSAVYFCASGLPGTGDYEQYFGPGTRLTVT.

The chain carries TRBV4-1 and TRBJ1-2; TRBD1 is a possible D gene (6 bases). This CDR3 comprises 15 residues. CDR1 MGHRA and CDR2 YSYEKL come from the germline V gene. Trimming took off 5 bases at V and 3 bases at J, with 16 bases between the two ends. DNA of the CDR3: TGCGCCAGCAGCTCGACAAACAGGGACCACTATGGCTACACCTTC. It codes for CASSSTNRDHYGYTF.

The chain joins TRBV6-6 to TRBJ2-7, with TRBD2 matching over 7 bases. Losses at the gene ends were 10 bases for V and 6 bases for J; bases not matched to a gene: 12. Germline V CDR1 and CDR2: MNHNY, SVGAGI (reference sequence). CDR3 size: 13 residues. This CDR3 is CATGREGGSEQYF. In DNA form, the CDR3 reads TGTGCCACCGGTCGTGAGGGAGGGTCCGAGCAGTACTTC.

The chain combines TRBV12-3 or TRBV12-4 with TRBJ2-5, with a tentative D call TRBD2 (5 bases). Trimming removed 3 bases at V and 2 bases at J, with 13 bases between. This CDR3 contains 15 residues. CDR3 in DNA: TGTGCCAGCAGTTTTGGGAGCGGACGACAAGAGACCCAGTACTTC. It specifies CASSFGSGRQETQYF.

The chain couples TRBV29-1 to TRBJ2-2, with 9 bases aligning to TRBD1. This CDR3 is built from 16 residues. The germline CDR1 and CDR2 sequences are SQVTM and ANQGSEA. J was trimmed by 4 bases and V by 5 bases; bases with no gene match: 11. The CDR3 bases are TGCAGCGTTAGGAAGTACAGGGGGCAAGTCACCGGGGAGCTGTTTTTT. As protein: CSVRKYRGQVTGELFF.

The chain joins TRBV29-1 to TRBJ2-1; 9 bases fit TRBD1. The CDR3 has 12 residues. From germline, CDR1 is SQVTM and CDR2 ANQGSEA. V shed 7 bases, J shed 7 bases, and the junction held 5 bases outside the gene matches. CDR3 bases: TGCAGCGGATCGACAGGGGGAAATGAGCAGTTCTTC. Translating it yields CSGSTGGNEQFF.

This clonotype turned up a few times. The chain links TRBV12-3 or TRBV12-4 to TRBJ2-1, with 7 bases that match TRBD2. The V gene end was trimmed by 5 bases and the J gene end by 8 bases; junction bases not matched to a gene: 21. This CDR3 is built from 18 residues. CDR3 in amino acids: CASSLSSWTSGSLDEQFF. In DNA form, the CDR3 reads TGTGCCAGCAGTCTGAGTTCTTGGACTAGTGGTTCCCTCGATGAGCAGTTCTTC.

The chain uses TRBV29-1 and TRBJ2-3, with 10 bases aligning to TRBD2. The germline CDR1 and CDR2 sequences are SQVTM and ANQGSEA. Trimming at V came to 5 bases and at J to 5 bases, leaving 10 bases not matched to a gene. The CDR3 length is 15 residues. The CDR3 sequence: CSVSTSGMVQDTQYF. In nucleotides, the CDR3 is TGCAGCGTTTCTACTAGCGGGATGGTACAAGATACGCAGTATTTT.

V gene TRBV3-1 combines with J gene TRBJ2-7; D might be TRBD1 or TRBD2, each matching 7 bases. Trimming left V 1 base short and J 0 bases short, with 13 bases between. This CDR3 region has 16 residues. Germline CDR1 reads LGHDT; CDR2 reads YNNKEL (reference sequence). The CDR3 is CASSQAAGQTSYEQYF. Here the CDR3 DNA reads TGTGCCAGCAGCCAAGCAGCGGGACAGACCTCCTACGAGCAGTACTTC.

The chain combines TRBV7-2 with TRBJ2-2, with 11 bases identical to TRBD2. The CDR3 sequence is 17 residues long. V lost 3 bases and J lost 6; bases outside the gene matches: 9. Germline-derived CDR1 and CDR2 are SGHTA and FQGNSA. The chain's CDR3 is CASSFLAGGSVAGELFF. CDR3 DNA sequence: TGTGCCAGCAGCTTCCTAGCGGGGGGATCAGTGGCCGGGGAGCTGTTTTTT.

The chain joins TRBV7-2 to TRBJ2-5; tentatively, D is TRBD2 (5 bases). Trimming took off 4 bases at V and 11 bases at J, with 20 bases between the two ends. The CDR3 is 14 residues long. The germline V gene encodes CDR1 SGHTA and CDR2 FQGNSA. CDR3 in DNA: TGTGCCAGCAGCTCAACTACTTGGGAGAACAAGCAGTACTTC. Translating gives CASSSTTWENKQYF.

This clonotype has only a few counts. The chain joins TRBV27 to TRBJ2-1; 9 bases map to TRBD2. Near its end, the DNA agrees better with TRBJ2-7, so the J call may be wrong. The CDR3 has 14 amino acids. Germline values: CDR1 MNHEY, CDR2 SMNVEV (reference sequence). CDR3 sequence reads: CASSFGSGSLEQYF. DNA of the CDR3: TGTGCCAGCAGTTTCGGTAGCGGGAGTCTCGAGCAGTACTTC.

The rearrangement links TRBV7-9 to TRBJ2-5; D gene ambiguous. The ends were cut back, 2 bases at V and 5 bases at J, with 12 bases in the middle. The CDR3 loop spans 14 amino acids. CDR1 is SEHNR, CDR2 FQNEAQ, per germline (reference sequence). The CDR3: CASSLSYLSETQYF. In nucleotides, the CDR3 is TGTGCCAGCAGCTTAAGTTATCTTTCCGAGACCCAGTACTTC.

The chain carries TRBV29-1 and TRBJ2-1; D call uncertain. The CDR3 length is 8 residues. Trimming pared 8 bases from V and 6 bases from J, leaving 2 bases between. The V gene's germline CDR1 is SQVTM and CDR2 ANQGSEA. CDR3 coding DNA: TGCAGCCTCAATGAGCAGTTCTTC. This gives the protein CSLNEQFF.

The J gene is TRBJ2-4, the V gene TRBV12-3 or TRBV12-4; TRBD1 matches at 8 bases. V was pared by 8 bases and J by 8 bases, with 5 bases of the junction left unmatched. The CDR3 is 12 amino acids. In DNA form, the CDR3 reads TGTGCCAGCCGACTGACAGGGGACATTCAGTACTTC. It specifies CASRLTGDIQYF.

The gene calls are TRBV5-1 and TRBJ2-3; D may be TRBD2 (6 bases). The V gene lost 0 bases and the J gene lost 2 bases, with 19 bases spanning the gap. The V gene's germline CDR1 is SGHRS and CDR2 YFSETQ. This CDR3 spans 18 amino acids. CDR3 bases: TGCGCCAGCAGCTTGGCCTTTTTAGGAGGGGTCGACACAGATACGCAGTATTTT. This gives the protein CASSLAFLGGVDTDTQYF.

The rearrangement uses TRBV28 and TRBJ2-7, with D possibly matching TRBD1 (6 bases). Germline V lookup: CDR1 MDHEN, CDR2 SYDVKM. The CDR3 length is 14 residues. Trimming pared 10 bases from V and 7 bases from J, leaving 23 bases between. The CDR3 sequence: CATLNRAGTGEQYF. CDR3 coding DNA: TGTGCCACCCTGAACAGGGCCGGGACGGGGGAGCAGTACTTC.

The chain links TRBV7-2 to TRBJ1-2; TRBD1 is a possible D gene (5 bases). The CDR3 totals 13 residues. CDR1 is SGHTA and CDR2 is FQGNSA in the germline V gene. V was cut by 9 bases and J by 4 bases, with 15 bases left in between. CDR3: CARATPGGYGYTF. The CDR3 nucleotides read TGTGCCAGGGCAACTCCGGGGGGCTATGGCTACACCTTC.

The V gene is TRBV29-1, the J gene TRBJ2-2, with TRBD2 matching 12 bases. The CDR3 contains 16 residues. The junction had 4 bases not matched to a gene; V was cut back by 5 bases and J by 0 bases. Looked up from germline, CDR1 is SQVTM and CDR2 is ANQGSEA. The CDR3 DNA reads as TGCAGCGTTAACGGACTAGCGGGATCGAACACCGGGGAGCTGTTTTTT. Its protein product is CSVNGLAGSNTGELFF.

This chain links TRBV5-1 with TRBJ2-3; D gene uncertain. V was cut by 5 bases and J by 3 bases, with 13 bases left in between. The CDR3 sequence is 14 residues long. Germline assignment: CDR1 SGHRS and CDR2 YFSETQ. The CDR3 nucleotides read TGCGCCAGCAGTCACTTGGAGTTTACAGATACGCAGTATTTT. Residues: CASSHLEFTDTQYF.

This clonotype was counted between two and nine times. This sequence may be a read error, since a much larger clone differs from it by one base. The V call is TRBV6-6, the J call TRBJ2-3, with 10 bases matching TRBD2. V shed 5 bases, J shed 1 base, and the junction held 3 bases outside the gene matches. The CDR3 extends over 15 amino acids. Looked up from germline, CDR1 is MNHNY and CDR2 is SVGAGI (reference sequence). The CDR3 sequence is CASSGGTSGTDTQYF. The CDR3 DNA reads TGTGCCAGCAGTGGCGGGACTAGCGGCACAGATACGCAGTATTTT.

This clonotype was seen a handful of times. This chain connects TRBV7-3 to TRBJ2-3; D gene uncertain. Germline CDR1 reads SGHTA; CDR2 reads FQGTGA. The CDR3 runs to 14 residues. With 2 bases removed from V and 6 bases from J, the gap between germline ends came to 12 bases. In nucleotides, the CDR3 is TGTGCCAGCAGCTTAGGTTCGACTCTCGATACGCAGTATTTT. This gives the protein CASSLGSTLDTQYF.

The chain recombines TRBV29-1 with TRBJ2-3; perhaps TRBD1 as D (5 bases). Germline assignment: CDR1 SQVTM and CDR2 ANQGSEA. The CDR3 consists of 12 residues. The CDR3 loop is CRDGLGADTQYF. DNA for the CDR3: TGCAGAGATGGGTTAGGGGCAGATACGCAGTATTTT.

V gene TRBV29-1 combines with J gene TRBJ2-5, with D maybe TRBD1 (6 bases). Germline V gene lookup returns CDR1 SQVTM and CDR2 ANQGSEA. This CDR3 has 14 residues. V lost 6 bases and J 1 base, leaving 15 bases between the germline ends. CDR3: CSVIPRDIQETQYF. Here the CDR3 DNA reads TGCAGCGTCATTCCCCGGGACATCCAAGAGACCCAGTACTTC.

This sequence joins TRBV29-1 and TRBJ2-5; TRBD2 is a possible D gene (5 bases). The CDR3 length is 16 residues. Germline V gives CDR1 SQVTM, CDR2 ANQGSEA. The ends were cut back, 1 base at V and 0 bases at J, with 15 bases in the middle. The CDR3 DNA follows: TGCAGCGTTGAAGGTGCTAGCTCCAGGTACCAAGAGACCCAGTACTTC. It yields the protein CSVEGASSRYQETQYF. The full variable domain, rest sourced from reference TRBV29-1 and TRBJ2-5, is SAVISQKPSRDICQRGTSLTIQCQVDSQVTMMFWYRQQPGQSLTLIATANQGSEATYESGFVIDKFPISRPNLTFSTLTVSNMSPEDSSIYLCSVEGASSRYQETQYFGPGTRLLVL.

This clonotype has just a few counts. The V and J genes are TRBV6-1 and TRBJ2-2, with TRBD2 identical over 12 bases. This CDR3 contains 16 residues. The J segment lost 3 bases and the V segment lost 5 bases, leaving 4 bases of the junction unmatched. The germline V gene has CDR1 MNHNS and CDR2 SASEGT. The CDR3 sequence is CASSPGLAGYTGELFF. For the CDR3, the DNA is TGTGCCAGCAGTCCGGGACTAGCGGGCTACACCGGGGAGCTGTTTTTT.

The chain carries TRBV28 and TRBJ2-5, with D unresolved. The tail of the sequence fits TRBJ2-1 better, so the J call may be wrong. CDR1 and CDR2 (germline): MDHEN, SYDVKM. The CDR3 has 12 residues. The CDR3 region has the DNA TGTGCCAGCACCGCTCCCCCCAATGAGCAGTTCTTC. Amino acid sequence: CASTAPPNEQFF.